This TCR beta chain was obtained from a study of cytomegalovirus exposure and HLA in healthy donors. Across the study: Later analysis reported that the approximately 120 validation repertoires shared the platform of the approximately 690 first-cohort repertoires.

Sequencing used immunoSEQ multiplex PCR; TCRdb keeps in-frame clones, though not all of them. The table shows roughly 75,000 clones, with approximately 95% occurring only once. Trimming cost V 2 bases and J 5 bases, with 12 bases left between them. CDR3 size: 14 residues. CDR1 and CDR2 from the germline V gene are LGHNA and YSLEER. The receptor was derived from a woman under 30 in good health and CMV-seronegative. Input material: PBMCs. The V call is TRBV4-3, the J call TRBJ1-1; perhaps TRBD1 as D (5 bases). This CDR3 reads CASSQLTGGTEAFF. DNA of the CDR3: TGCGCCAGCAGCCAACTTACTGGGGGGACTGAAGCTTTCTTT.